A single sample gave rise to the 13 T cell receptor beta chains below, sequenced in a study of CD8+ T cells in alopecia areata. The authors extracted RNA and reverse transcribed it into cDNA as the sequencing template. TCRdb's copy holds only in-frame clones and misses some; the assay was immunoSEQ multiplex PCR. The data show fewer than 150,000 clones, less than 80% seen once. Input material: CD4+ T cells sorted from blood. All receptors come from a human donor in good health.

This clone has just one count. This chain joins TRBV2 and TRBJ1-5, with D tentatively TRBD1 (5 bases). This CDR3 contains 13 residues. Per the germline V gene, CDR1 is SNHLY and CDR2 is FYNNEI. V was shortened by 11 bases and J by 0 bases, with 11 bases between the two germline ends. Written as DNA, the CDR3 is TGTGCCTCTGGGGCAGATAGCAATCAGCCCCAGCATTTT. This translates into CASGADSNQPQHF.

V and J are TRBV5-1 and TRBJ1-1, with a possible D match to TRBD1 (5 bases). This CDR3 comprises 13 residues. Germline V gene sequence: CDR1 SGHRS, CDR2 YFSETQ. V was clipped by 8 bases and J by 1 base, with 12 bases between them. CDR3 DNA: TGCGCCAGTAAGGACCAGGGGAACACTGAAGCTTTCTTT. Translating gives CASKDQGNTEAFF.

V is TRBV2 and J is TRBJ1-2; perhaps TRBD1 as D (5 bases). Trimming removed 7 bases from V and 6 bases from J, with 15 bases in between. The germline gives CDR1 SNHLY, CDR2 FYNNEI. The CDR3 covers 13 residues. CDR3 amino acids: CASTSGRIHGYTF. The DNA for the CDR3 is TGTGCCAGCACATCAGGGAGGATACATGGCTACACCTTC.

CDR3 sequence reads: CASSLRQPLNIQYF. CDR3 DNA: TGTGCCAGCAGTTTAAGACAGCCCCTAAACATTCAGTACTTC. The chain links TRBV28 to TRBJ2-4, with D maybe TRBD1 (5 bases). The germline gives CDR1 MDHEN, CDR2 SYDVKM. V lost 2 bases and J lost 6, with 11 bases in between. CDR3 length equals 14 residues.

CDR3 DNA sequence: TGTGCCAGCAGCCCCCGGGAAGGATACAATGAGCAGTTCTTC. Protein sequence: CASSPREGYNEQFF. This chain uses TRBV7-9 with TRBJ2-1; weak D call: TRBD2 (5 bases). CDR1 and CDR2 from the germline V gene are SEHNR and FQNEAQ (reference sequence). CDR3 size: 14 residues. The V gene lost 5 bases and the J gene lost 4 bases, with 12 bases spanning the gap.

This clone was picked up a small number of times. J is TRBJ1-2 and V is TRBV29-1; tentative D call: TRBD1 (6 bases). Germline V gene sequence: CDR1 SQVTM, CDR2 ANQGSEA. Trimming pared 4 bases from V and 7 bases from J, leaving 16 bases between. The CDR3 spans 13 residues. DNA of the CDR3: TGCAGCGTTGTCCCGAACCAGGGGAGTGGCTACACCTTC. This gives the protein CSVVPNQGSGYTF.

The chain carries TRBV5-4 and TRBJ2-7, with D tentatively TRBD1 (5 bases). Germline loops: CDR1 SGHNT, CDR2 YYREEE (reference sequence). The CDR3 extends over 13 amino acids. V gave up 3 bases and J gave up 0 bases, with 7 bases separating them. The CDR3 region is CASSSDSSYEQYF. For the CDR3, the DNA is TGTGCCAGCAGCTCAGACAGCTCCTACGAGCAGTACTTC.

The rearrangement links TRBV5-1 to TRBJ2-3; 9 bases are a match to TRBD2. The CDR3 totals 15 residues. Trimming removed 7 bases from V and 4 bases from J; junction bases left unmatched: 10. Germline V lookup: CDR1 SGHRS, CDR2 YFSETQ. CDR3 coding DNA: TGCGCCAGCTCCATCCGGCGGGGGGGCGCAGATACGCAGTATTTT. This codes for CASSIRRGGADTQYF.

The chain couples TRBV29-1 to TRBJ2-1, with D unresolved. There are 12 residues in the CDR3. Trimming cost V 0 bases and J 9 bases, with 9 bases left between them. The V gene's germline CDR1 is SQVTM and CDR2 ANQGSEA. The CDR3 protein is CSVEDGWVEQFF. In nucleotides, the CDR3 is TGCAGCGTTGAAGATGGTTGGGTTGAGCAGTTCTTC.

The chain couples TRBV5-1 to TRBJ2-7; 9 bases are shared with TRBD1. The CDR3 runs 15 residues. Germline loops: CDR1 SGHRS, CDR2 YFSETQ. The J segment lost 1 base and the V segment lost 4 bases, leaving 6 bases of the junction unmatched. The CDR3 region is CASSTRQGESYEQYF. CDR3 nucleotide sequence: TGCGCCAGCAGCACCCGACAGGGGGAGTCCTACGAGCAGTACTTC. Full variable domain (outside the CDR3, taken from reference TRBV5-1 and TRBJ2-7): KAGVTQTPRYLIKTRGQQVTLSCSPISGHRSVSWYQQTPGQGLQFLFEYFSETQRNKGNFPGRFSGRQFSNSRSEMNVSTLELGDSALYLCASSTRQGESYEQYFGPGTRLTVT.

V is TRBV9 and J is TRBJ1-2, with D tentatively TRBD1 (6 bases). The CDR3 is 16 residues long. Germline V gene sequence: CDR1 SGDLS, CDR2 YYNGEE. Trimming removed 0 bases from V and 4 bases from J, with 16 bases in between. CDR3 loop: CASSVGENRVTYGYTF. In DNA, the CDR3 is TGTGCCAGCAGCGTAGGCGAGAACAGGGTAACCTATGGCTACACCTTC.

This rearrangement joins TRBV18 to TRBJ2-7; no clear D gene. The CDR3 has 11 residues. Germline loops: CDR1 KGHSH, CDR2 LQKENI. The V and J ends lost 5 bases and 5 bases respectively, with 7 bases between them. CDR3: CASSRVDEQYF. DNA for the CDR3: TGTGCCAGCTCAAGGGTCGACGAGCAGTACTTC.

The rearrangement joins TRBV11-2 to TRBJ1-2; TRBD1 might be the D (6 bases). V lost 9 bases and J lost 4, with 15 bases in between. Germline CDR1 SGHAT, CDR2 FQNNGV. The CDR3 totals 13 residues. The CDR3: CASSPPGAYGYTF. Here the CDR3 DNA reads TGTGCCAGTAGCCCCCCGGGGGCCTATGGCTACACCTTC.